This entry describes one T cell receptor beta chain. The data derive from a study of blood T cell repertoires in COVID-19. Authors' methods: Amplification with reference gene primers provided the estimates of nucleated cell counts. Some clones are missing from TCRdb's copy, which holds only in-frame ones; the method was immunoSEQ multiplex PCR. That table furnishes V, J and clone size, whereas the DNA furnished D and trimming. This sample has 490,000 or so clones, with 88% found just once. The sequencing input was PBMCs or T cells enriched from blood (not recorded which). The sequence was obtained from a woman aged 55-70 years who had recovered from COVID-19.

The CDR3 region is CASRGLIDTGELFF. In DNA form, the CDR3 reads TGTGCCAGCCGGGGGTTGATTGACACCGGGGAGCTGTTTTTT. The V and J genes are TRBV6-5 and TRBJ2-2, with D possibly matching TRBD2 (6 bases). Germline values: CDR1 MNHEY, CDR2 SVGAGI. The CDR3 sequence is 14 residues long. V shed 8 bases and J shed 3 bases, with 13 bases lying between them.